These T cell receptor beta chains were read from a single sample in a study of blood T cell repertoires in COVID-19. Assay used: immunoSEQ multiplex PCR; TCRdb lists only in-frame clones, some missing. The sample holds 350,000 to 450,000 clones, around 87% seen once. The sample comprised peripheral blood. The receptors derive from a human donor in a cohort sampled during active COVID-19. CDR3s include the opening cysteine and the closing phenylalanine or tryptophan. The D gene is left open where the match is weak.

CDR3 protein,V gene,D gene
CASIDPTGGAHNEQFF,TRBV7-2,TRBD2
CASSSLRSGNTIYF,TRBV27,NA
CAISERVGLAGSRPGANVLTF,TRBV10-3,TRBD2
CASSERGGVNTDTQYF,TRBV19,TRBD2
CASSVGTADRYGYTF,TRBV9,TRBD1
CASSPIRIAGVPNEQFF,TRBV18,TRBD2
CASSPFGSSSGNTIYF,TRBV7-8,NA
CAWESGRGTGSEKLFF,TRBV30,TRBD1
CASSQDTSSGGTDTQYF,TRBV3-1/TRBV3-2,TRBD2
CASTSAAFDYGYTF,TRBV28,NA
CASSDSTGRSRQYF,TRBV6-4,NA
CASSIDPRHYSNQPQHF,TRBV19,NA
CASTGGWYGYTF,TRBV6-5,NA
CASSVGGQGVSPLHF,TRBV9,TRBD1
CASEKGVSGNTIYF,TRBV19,NA
CASSLVIAGSSSYNSPLHF,TRBV7-8,NA
CATGTSGTDTQYF,TRBV5-1,TRBD2
CSVRTGGYYGYTF,TRBV29-1,TRBD1
CASRQEVAYEQYF,TRBV2,NA
CASSLAGAPTYEQYF,TRBV7-9,NA
CASRGTSRSGNTIYF,TRBV6-5,NA
CASSLAGGGVQETQYF,TRBV7-6,TRBD2
CASRVYETGGVKTNEKLFF,TRBV9,TRBD1
CASSPPGQIYEQYF,TRBV28,TRBD1